The source of this T cell receptor (beta chain) is a study of a mutant IDH1 vaccine in newly diagnosed glioma. Time point defined: week 47, end of study. Each vaccine dose was 300 ug of mutant IDH1 20-mer peptide, with topical imiquimod. Only in-frame clones appear in the TCRdb table, and some are missing; sequencing was by immunoSEQ multiplex PCR. The profile covers about 67,000 clones, with roughly four fifths appearing a single time and around 4% taken by the ten largest. Trimming cost V 3 bases and J 4 bases, with 6 bases left between them. This CDR3 has 12 residues. The germline V gene encodes CDR1 MNHEY and CDR2 SVGAGI. Notes on this clone: Antigen unknown.

The rearrangement uses TRBV6-5 and TRBJ1-2; TRBD1 is a possible D gene (5 bases). The sequence was obtained from a man under 40 with glioma. The specimen comprised PBMCs, sampled from a glioma patient whose treatment included an IDH1 peptide vaccine. CDR3 residues: CASSYTGYGYTF. The CDR3 bases are TGTGCCAGCAGTTATACAGGCTATGGCTACACCTTC.